The rows below give T cell receptor beta chains drawn from one sample of a study of blood T cell repertoires in COVID-19. The assay was immunoSEQ multiplex PCR, and TCRdb's table has in-frame clones only and misses some. The data show 350,000 to 400,000 clones, more than 75% seen once. Source material: PBMCs or T cells enriched from blood (not recorded which). All receptors derive from a woman aged 25 to 39 who had recovered from COVID-19. CDR3s include the opening cysteine and the closing phenylalanine or tryptophan. The D gene is left open where the match is weak. A clone size is listed for some rows: how often the clone was seen (once, few, many), or a class if it is expanded.

d_call,j_call,clone_size,v_call,cdr3_nt,cdr3_aa
-,TRBJ2-7,-,TRBV23-1,TGCGCCAGCAGTCAATGGTTCGGGGAGCAGTACTTC,CASSQWFGEQYF
TRBD1,TRBJ1-2,-,TRBV11-2,TGTGCCAGCAGCTTAGAGATAACAGGGGCGAGCTATGGCTACACCTTC,CASSLEITGASYGYTF
-,TRBJ2-3,once,TRBV6-4,TGTGCCAGCAAGCAGACAGGCACAGATACGCAGTATTTT,CASKQTGTDTQYF
TRBD1,TRBJ1-5,-,TRBV10-3,TGTGCCATCAGGGGGACAGGGACCAATCAGCCCCAGCATTTT,CAIRGTGTNQPQHF
TRBD1,TRBJ2-5,-,TRBV28,TGTGCCAGCAGTTCGCACCGGACAGGGGGAGAGACCCAGTACTTC,CASSSHRTGGETQYF
-,TRBJ1-1,-,TRBV28,TGTGCCAGCAGAGGAGGGGCAATGAACACTGAAGCTTTCTTT,CASRGGAMNTEAFF
-,TRBJ2-1,-,TRBV27,TGTGCGTCTCAGGGGAGGGCCGAGAATGAGCAGTTCTTC,CASQGRAENEQFF
TRBD1,TRBJ2-7,-,TRBV11-3,TGTGCCAGCAGCTTAGACGGGACAGGGGCCTACGAGCAGTACTTC,CASSLDGTGAYEQYF
-,TRBJ2-3,once,TRBV7-8,TGTGCCAGCAGCTTAGTGGGCGGGGAGACAGATACGCAGTATTTT,CASSLVGGETDTQYF
TRBD1,TRBJ1-6,-,TRBV7-8,TGTGCCAGCAGCTTGGGACAGAATAATTCACCCCTCCACTTT,CASSLGQNNSPLHF
TRBD2,TRBJ2-5,once,TRBV3-1/TRBV3-2,TGTGCCAGCAGCCAAGTAGGGACTAGCGAGGAGACCCAGTACTTC,CASSQVGTSEETQYF
-,TRBJ2-1,-,TRBV5-1,TGCGCCAGCAATTCACAGGGAAGCTCCTACAATGAGCAGTTCTTC,CASNSQGSSYNEQFF
TRBD1,TRBJ1-1,-,TRBV28,TGTGCCAGCAGCCAAAGGCTCCGGACAGGGGGTTTTGAAGCTTTCTTT,CASSQRLRTGGFEAFF
-,TRBJ2-1,-,TRBV21-1,TGTGCCAGCAGCCCCCGGGACAGCGGAACAGGGGACAATGAGCAGTTCTTC,CASSPRDSGTGDNEQFF
TRBD2,TRBJ2-1,-,TRBV28,TGTGCCAGCAGTTCTACTAGCGGGGGTTACAATGAGCAGTTCTTC,CASSSTSGGYNEQFF
TRBD2,TRBJ2-1,-,TRBV24-1,TGTGCCACCAGTGATTCGCTGGCACTAGCGGTCTCCTACAATGAGCAGTTCTTC,CATSDSLALAVSYNEQFF
TRBD1,TRBJ1-2,-,TRBV10-3,TGTGCCATCAGTGATGGGGACAGGCCAGGCTACACCTTC,CAISDGDRPGYTF
-,TRBJ1-1,-,TRBV7-9,TGTGCCAGCAGCTTAGCGTCTGGGCCTGAAGCTTTCTTT,CASSLASGPEAFF
TRBD2,TRBJ2-1,-,TRBV10-3,TGTGCCATCAGTGAGTCGACCGGGGGGGTTCCTGAGCAGTTCTTC,CAISESTGGVPEQFF
TRBD2,TRBJ2-3,-,TRBV5-1,TGCGCCAGCAGCCCGGGGACTAGCGGGGTACGCACAGATACGCAGTATTTT,CASSPGTSGVRTDTQYF
-,TRBJ1-5,-,TRBV6-2/TRBV6-3,TGTGCCAGCAGTTACGGAGGGCCCGGGTACAATCAGCCCCAGCATTTT,CASSYGGPGYNQPQHF
TRBD1,TRBJ2-7,-,TRBV27,TGTGCCAGCAGTTCTACAGGGGTCGAGCAGTACTTC,CASSSTGVEQYF
-,TRBJ2-2,once,TRBV1,TGCACCAGCAGCCGGGGACTAGCGAACACCGGGGAGCTGTTTTTT,CTSSRGLANTGELFF
TRBD1,TRBJ2-1,-,TRBV10-3,TGTGCCATCAGTGAGTCGCGGACAGGGGACTTGGGGGAGCAGTTCTTC,CAISESRTGDLGEQFF
-,TRBJ2-1,-,TRBV7-8,TGTGCCAGCAGCCTTACCAGGGGATTCATAACCTACAATGAGCAGTTCTTC,CASSLTRGFITYNEQFF
-,TRBJ1-3,-,TRBV2,TGTGCCAGCAGGGGCCGGACAGCAAATCTTGGAAACACCATATATTTT,CASRGRTANLGNTIYF
-,TRBJ1-2,-,TRBV6-5,TGTGCCAGCATCAGGGTTAGTTCTAACTATGGCTACACCTTC,CASIRVSSNYGYTF
TRBD2,TRBJ2-7,-,TRBV10-3,TGTGCCAGCATAGCGGGAAGTGGGTACGAGCAGTACTTC,CASIAGSGYEQYF
TRBD1,TRBJ2-1,-,TRBV7-8,TGTGCCAGCAGGGATAGACAGGGGGCAAAAAATGAGCAGTTCTTC,CASRDRQGAKNEQFF
-,TRBJ1-2,few,TRBV25-1,TGTGCCAGCAGTGAATTTCTGGGGGGAAACTATGGCTACACCTTC,CASSEFLGGNYGYTF
-,TRBJ2-7,-,TRBV10-3,TGTGCCATCAGTGAACGGGACATTTCCTACGAGCAGTACTTC,CAISERDISYEQYF
-,TRBJ1-2,-,TRBV28,TGTGCCAGCAGGCAAGGGGGGAGGGACTATGGCTACACCTTC,CASRQGGRDYGYTF
TRBD2,TRBJ2-1,-,TRBV29-1,TGCAGCGTTTATTCCCCGGGGGGTAATGAGCAGTTCTTC,CSVYSPGGNEQFF
TRBD1,TRBJ2-7,-,TRBV7-3,TGTGCCAGCAGCTTATATGGACAGGGGAGCTACGAGCAGTACTTC,CASSLYGQGSYEQYF
-,TRBJ1-4,-,TRBV7-6,TGTGCCAGCAGCTTAGCGATTGGGAGGGGGGTGACAACTAATGAAAAACTGTTTTTT,CASSLAIGRGVTTNEKLFF
-,TRBJ2-5,-,TRBV19,TGTGCCTGGAAAACTACGGAAGCGGAGACCCAGTACTTC,CAWKTTEAETQYF
-,TRBJ1-2,-,TRBV5-1,TGCGCCAGCCACAGGGATTCGGACGGCTACACCTTC,CASHRDSDGYTF
TRBD2,TRBJ2-1,-,TRBV6-5,TGTGCCAGCTCTTCAGCGGGAGGGCCTGAGGATGAGCAGTTCTTC,CASSSAGGPEDEQFF
TRBD1,TRBJ1-3,-,TRBV9,TGTGCCAGCAGCGGAGGGGACAGGGATGGAAACACCATATATTTT,CASSGGDRDGNTIYF
-,TRBJ2-5,-,TRBV2,TGTGCCAGCAGTGAAAGTCGGTCTACGGGGACCCAGTACTTC,CASSESRSTGTQYF
TRBD1,TRBJ2-2,few,TRBV7-9,TGTGCCAGCAGTCCTATAATGGGGACAGGACAGAACACCGGGGAGCTGTTTTTT,CASSPIMGTGQNTGELFF
-,TRBJ1-1,-,TRBV7-9,TGTGCCAGCAGCTTCGGACAAGGGAACACTGAAGCTTTCTTT,CASSFGQGNTEAFF
-,TRBJ1-2,-,TRBV6-5,TGTGCCAGCAGCTCCACCGACAGAACCGACTATGGCTACACCTTC,CASSSTDRTDYGYTF
TRBD2,TRBJ2-7,-,TRBV5-6,TGTGCCAGCAGCATTGGGACTAGCGGGAGCTACGAGCAGTACTTC,CASSIGTSGSYEQYF